This is a list of T cell receptor beta chains from one sample in a study. Using immunoSEQ multiplex PCR, the repertoire was profiled, and TCRdb retains in-frame clones only, with some absent. The sample consists of about 68,000 clones, about 94% of them appearing once. Sequenced: PBMCs. Receptors were obtained from a man in his forties with rheumatoid arthritis. The CDR3 runs from the conserved cysteine through the conserved F or W. Some rows have no size entry. The others give once, few or many, or a class for an expanded clone.

size: NA; V: TRBV7-8; CDR3: CASSLGRTGTSNQPQHF
size: NA; V: TRBV28; CDR3: CATSGTGSSYEQYF
size: NA; V: TRBV7-2; CDR3: CASSPRPEGRSGYTF
size: NA; V: TRBV29-1; CDR3: CSVESRGTNYGYTF
size: NA; V: TRBV29-1; CDR3: CSVGLAGSSYNEQFF
size: NA; V: TRBV7-3; CDR3: CASSLTPGLNYGYTF
size: NA; V: TRBV28; CDR3: CASRTGQGYEQYF
size: NA; V: TRBV12-3/TRBV12-4; CDR3: CASSSGSQNGAFF
size: NA; V: TRBV5-1; CDR3: CASSPGTVYSNQPQHF
size: NA; V: TRBV27; CDR3: CASSLRGQRIRSYNSPLHF
size: NA; V: TRBV14; CDR3: CASSQAQTGTYEQYF
size: NA; V: TRBV5-4; CDR3: CASSRQGGDTQYF
size: NA; V: TRBV15; CDR3: CATSRVGGPTNNEQFF
size: NA; V: TRBV10-3; CDR3: CAISPPLAGGNSYEQYF
size: NA; V: TRBV28; CDR3: CASDTGGGPQETQYF
size: NA; V: TRBV5-4; CDR3: CASSPKVDEQYF
size: NA; V: TRBV7-8; CDR3: CASSYTQDYEQYF
size: NA; V: TRBV4-3; CDR3: CASSQASFLSGRAYTGELFF
size: NA; V: TRBV7-6; CDR3: CASKDLNTEAFF
size: few; V: TRBV19; CDR3: CASSPRTGAEGYTF
size: NA; V: TRBV2; CDR3: CASTTGAGYGYTF
size: NA; V: TRBV7-3; CDR3: CASSLGSLTYNEQFF
size: NA; V: TRBV18; CDR3: CASSPELSANTGELFF
size: NA; V: TRBV9; CDR3: CASSVRGGGGTGELFF
size: NA; V: TRBV2; CDR3: CASSGRAGGIQETQYF
size: NA; V: TRBV3-1/TRBV3-2; CDR3: CASSLRRAGNTGELFF
size: NA; V: TRBV6-5; CDR3: CASRPPGTAGNTIYF
size: NA; V: TRBV14; CDR3: CASSFTSNEQFF
size: NA; V: TRBV11-2; CDR3: CASSFDRDYEQFF
size: NA; V: TRBV29-1; CDR3: CSVSGGSTGELFF
size: once; V: TRBV29-1; CDR3: CSVEDRSQGQFF
size: NA; V: TRBV7-2; CDR3: CASSSGGTDTQYF
size: NA; V: TRBV7-2; CDR3: CASSPTLANTEAFF